These T cell receptor beta chains were read from a single sample in a study of control samples from healthy donors and cancer patients. The repertoire was sequenced with immunoSEQ multiplex PCR; TCRdb's copy has only in-frame clones and lacks some. The sample records more than 150,000 clones, about 93% being singletons. Sequenced material: blood. These receptors were collected from a man between 18 and 29 years old in good health. Both conserved end residues are part of each CDR3. The D gene is left open where the match is weak. The size entry is marked missing in some rows and otherwise reads once, few, many or a size class.

clone_size | j_call | v_call | d_call | cdr3_aa | cdr3_nt
NA | TRBJ1-4 | TRBV30 | NA | CAWSAGDPNEKLFF | TGTGCCTGGAGTGCAGGGGATCCTAATGAAAAACTGTTTTTT
NA | TRBJ2-7 | TRBV9 | NA | CASSVNGLAFSEQYF | TGTGCCAGCAGCGTTAACGGGCTAGCGTTCTCCGAGCAGTACTTC
NA | TRBJ2-7 | TRBV20-1 | TRBD1 | CSASDKTGQGYEQYF | TGCAGTGCTAGTGATAAAACGGGACAGGGATACGAGCAGTACTTC
NA | TRBJ1-1 | TRBV12-3/TRBV12-4 | NA | CASSLRQTEAFF | TGTGCCAGCAGTTTAAGGCAAACTGAAGCTTTCTTT
NA | TRBJ2-7 | TRBV7-6 | TRBD1 | CASSTGGAFSYEQYF | TGTGCCAGCAGCACAGGGGGAGCTTTCTCCTACGAGCAGTACTTC
once | TRBJ2-2 | TRBV5-1 | NA | CASSLAPDRGGAGELFF | TGCGCCAGCAGCTTGGCCCCTGACAGGGGAGGGGCCGGGGAGCTGTTTTTT
NA | TRBJ1-1 | TRBV6-2/TRBV6-3 | TRBD1 | CASSVVAGQGYTEAFF | TGTGCCAGCAGCGTAGTCGCGGGACAGGGGTACACTGAAGCTTTCTTT
NA | TRBJ1-1 | TRBV6-5 | TRBD1 | CASNDRGLTEAFF | TGTGCCAGCAACGACAGGGGACTCACTGAAGCTTTCTTT
NA | TRBJ1-4 | TRBV2 | NA | CASRERGPSEKLFF | TGTGCCAGCAGAGAAAGGGGCCCCAGCGAAAAACTGTTTTTT
NA | TRBJ1-5 | TRBV19 | NA | CASCPQHF | TGTGCCAGTTGTCCCCAGCATTTT
NA | TRBJ2-3 | TRBV19 | NA | CASTIGGSGTDTQYF | TGTGCCAGTACGATAGGGGGATCGGGCACAGATACGCAGTATTTT
NA | TRBJ2-3 | TRBV19 | TRBD2 | CASSNRTSAGTDTQYF | TGTGCCAGTAGTAATAGAACTAGCGCCGGCACAGATACGCAGTATTTT
NA | TRBJ2-5 | TRBV5-6 | NA | CASSPLGRETQYF | TGTGCCAGCAGCCCGCTGGGAAGGGAGACCCAGTACTTC
NA | TRBJ1-2 | TRBV4-1 | TRBD1 | CASSLAWTGGSGYTF | TGCGCCAGCAGCCTTGCTTGGACAGGGGGCAGTGGCTACACCTTC
once | TRBJ1-2 | TRBV5-1 | NA | CASRSAGTLSYGYTF | TGCGCCAGCAGATCGGCCGGGACTCTGAGCTATGGCTACACCTTC
NA | TRBJ2-7 | TRBV27 | NA | CASSLSESREQYF | TGTGCCAGCAGTTTATCGGAGTCGCGGGAGCAGTACTTC
NA | TRBJ1-2 | TRBV2 | NA | CASSEVVWIMGYTF | TGTGCCAGCAGTGAAGTGGTTTGGATAATGGGCTACACCTTC
NA | TRBJ2-7 | TRBV6-2/TRBV6-3 | NA | CASSYQTGAAYEQYF | TGTGCCAGCAGTTACCAGACGGGGGCCGCCTACGAGCAGTACTTC
NA | TRBJ2-3 | TRBV9 | NA | CASSHKKTTLLTDTQYF | TGTGCCAGCAGCCACAAGAAGACTACCCTACTCACAGATACGCAGTATTTT
NA | TRBJ2-7 | TRBV10-3 | TRBD1 | CAISESWGQGPYEQYF | TGTGCCATCAGTGAGTCTTGGGGACAGGGCCCCTACGAGCAGTACTTC